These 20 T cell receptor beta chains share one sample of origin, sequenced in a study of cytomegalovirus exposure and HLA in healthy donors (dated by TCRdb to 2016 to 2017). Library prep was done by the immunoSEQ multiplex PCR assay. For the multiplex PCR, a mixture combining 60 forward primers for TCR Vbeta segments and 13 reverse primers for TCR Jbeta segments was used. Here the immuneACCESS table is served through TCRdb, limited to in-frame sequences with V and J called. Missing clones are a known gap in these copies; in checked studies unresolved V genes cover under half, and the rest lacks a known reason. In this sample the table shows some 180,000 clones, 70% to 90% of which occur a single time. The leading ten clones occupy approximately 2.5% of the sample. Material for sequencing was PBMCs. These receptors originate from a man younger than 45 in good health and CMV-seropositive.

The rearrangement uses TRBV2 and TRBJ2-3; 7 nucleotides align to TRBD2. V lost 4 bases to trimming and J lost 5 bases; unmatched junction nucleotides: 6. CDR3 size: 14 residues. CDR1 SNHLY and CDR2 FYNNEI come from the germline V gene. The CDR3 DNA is TGTGCCAGCAGTGCAAGCGGGACGGGAGATACGCAGTATTTT. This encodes CASSASGTGDTQYF. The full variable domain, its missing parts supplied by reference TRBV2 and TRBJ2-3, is EPEVTQTPSHQVTQMGQEVILRCVPISNHLYFYWYRQILGQKVEFLVSFYNNEISEKSEIFDDQFSVERPDGSNFTLKIRSTKLEDSAMYFCASSASGTGDTQYFGPGTRLTVL.

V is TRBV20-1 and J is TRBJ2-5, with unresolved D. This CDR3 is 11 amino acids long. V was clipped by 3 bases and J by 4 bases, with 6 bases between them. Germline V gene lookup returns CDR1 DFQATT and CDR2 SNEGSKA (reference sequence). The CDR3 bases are TGCAGTGCTAGTATCTCAGAGACCCAGTACTTC. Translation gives CSASISETQYF.

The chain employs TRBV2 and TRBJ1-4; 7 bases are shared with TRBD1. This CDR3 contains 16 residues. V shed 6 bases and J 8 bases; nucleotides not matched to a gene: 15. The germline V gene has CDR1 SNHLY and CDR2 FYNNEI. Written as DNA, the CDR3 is TGTGCCAGCAGCCCAAGCCGACAGGGTTTTAGGGAAAAACTGTTTTTT. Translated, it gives CASSPSRQGFREKLFF.

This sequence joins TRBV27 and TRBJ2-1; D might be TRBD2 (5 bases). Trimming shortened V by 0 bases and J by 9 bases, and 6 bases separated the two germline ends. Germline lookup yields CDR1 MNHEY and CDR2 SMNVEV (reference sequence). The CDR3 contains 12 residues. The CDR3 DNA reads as TGTGCCAGCAGTTTATCCGCGGGTGAGCAGTTCTTC. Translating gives CASSLSAGEQFF.

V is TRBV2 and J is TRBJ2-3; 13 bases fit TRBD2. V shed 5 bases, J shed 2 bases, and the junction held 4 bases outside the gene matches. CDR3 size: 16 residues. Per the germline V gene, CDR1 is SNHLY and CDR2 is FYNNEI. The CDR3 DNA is TGTGCCAGCAGTACTAGCGGGAGGGCCACCACAGATACGCAGTATTTT. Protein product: CASSTSGRATTDTQYF.

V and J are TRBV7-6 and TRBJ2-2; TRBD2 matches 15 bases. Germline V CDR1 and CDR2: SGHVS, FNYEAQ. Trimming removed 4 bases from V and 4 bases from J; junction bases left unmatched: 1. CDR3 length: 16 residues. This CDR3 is CASSSGLAGGTGELFF. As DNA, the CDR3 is TGTGCCAGCAGCTCGGGACTAGCGGGAGGCACCGGGGAGCTGTTTTTT.

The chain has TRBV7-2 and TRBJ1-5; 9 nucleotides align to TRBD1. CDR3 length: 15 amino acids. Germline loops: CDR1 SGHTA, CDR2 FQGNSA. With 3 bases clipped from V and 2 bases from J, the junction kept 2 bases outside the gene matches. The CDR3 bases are TGTGCCAGCAGCTTGGACAGGGGAGGCAATCAGCCCCAGCATTTT. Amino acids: CASSLDRGGNQPQHF.

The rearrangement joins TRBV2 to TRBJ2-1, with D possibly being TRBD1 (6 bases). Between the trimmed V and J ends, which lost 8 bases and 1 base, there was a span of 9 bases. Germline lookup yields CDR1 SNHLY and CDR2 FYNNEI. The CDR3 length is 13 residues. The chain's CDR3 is CASWDMSYNEQFF. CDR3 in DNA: TGTGCCAGCTGGGACATGTCCTACAATGAGCAGTTCTTC.

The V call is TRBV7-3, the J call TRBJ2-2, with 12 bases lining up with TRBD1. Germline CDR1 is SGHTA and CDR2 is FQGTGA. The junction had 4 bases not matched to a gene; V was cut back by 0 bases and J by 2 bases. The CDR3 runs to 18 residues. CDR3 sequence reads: CASSLTFGTGGNTGELFF. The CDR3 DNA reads TGTGCCAGCAGCTTAACGTTCGGGACAGGGGGCAACACCGGGGAGCTGTTTTTT.

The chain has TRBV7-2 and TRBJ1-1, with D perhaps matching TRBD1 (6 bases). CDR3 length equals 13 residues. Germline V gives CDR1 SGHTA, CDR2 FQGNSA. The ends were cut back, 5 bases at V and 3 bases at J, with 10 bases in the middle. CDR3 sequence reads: CASSPTGYTEAFF. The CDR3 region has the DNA TGTGCCAGCAGCCCAACAGGGTACACTGAAGCTTTCTTT.

The CDR3, as DNA: TGTGCCAGCCTCACCTTGACACAGCCCTACGAGCAGTACTTC. As protein: CASLTLTQPYEQYF. This chain joins TRBV7-2 and TRBJ2-7; D gene uncertain. Germline values: CDR1 SGHTA, CDR2 FQGNSA. The CDR3 loop spans 14 amino acids. V gave up 8 bases and J gave up 2 bases, with 16 bases separating them.

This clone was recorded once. The CDR3 spells CASSQGAGGIGYGYTF. The DNA of the CDR3 is TGCGCCAGCAGCCAAGGGGCGGGGGGAATAGGCTATGGCTACACCTTC. The rearrangement links TRBV4-1 to TRBJ1-2, with D perhaps TRBD1 (5 bases). This CDR3 comprises 16 residues. V gave up 1 base and J gave up 4 bases, with 16 bases separating them. Germline V lookup: CDR1 MGHRA, CDR2 YSYEKL.

CDR3 nucleotides: TGTGCCAGCAGCGTATTGGCGGGCGGGGAGCTGTTTTTT. It is translated as CASSVLAGGELFF. The chain couples TRBV9 to TRBJ2-2, with TRBD2 as a possible D gene (5 bases). Deletions cut 1 base from V and 7 bases from J, with 8 bases between. Germline values: CDR1 SGDLS, CDR2 YYNGEE. The CDR3 has 13 residues.

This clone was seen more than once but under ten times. CDR3 sequence reads: CASSVVQVGTEAFF. For the CDR3, the DNA is TGTGCCAGCAGCGTAGTCCAGGTTGGAACTGAAGCTTTCTTT. The chain is built from TRBV9 and TRBJ1-1; D unresolved. This CDR3 contains 14 residues. Trimming stripped 0 bases from V and 5 bases from J, with 11 bases between. Germline-derived CDR1 and CDR2 are SGDLS and YYNGEE.

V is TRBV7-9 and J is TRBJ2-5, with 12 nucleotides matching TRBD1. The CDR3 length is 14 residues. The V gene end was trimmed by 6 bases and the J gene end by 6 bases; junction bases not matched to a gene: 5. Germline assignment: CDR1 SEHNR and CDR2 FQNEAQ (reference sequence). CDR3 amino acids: CASRGTGGKQTQYF. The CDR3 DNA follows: TGTGCCAGCAGGGGGACAGGGGGCAAGCAGACCCAGTACTTC.

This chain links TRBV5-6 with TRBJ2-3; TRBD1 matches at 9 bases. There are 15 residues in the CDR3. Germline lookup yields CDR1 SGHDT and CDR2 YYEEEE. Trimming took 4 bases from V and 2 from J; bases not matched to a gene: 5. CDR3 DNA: TGTGCCAGCAGCCCGGACAGGGGCTACACAGATACGCAGTATTTT. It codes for CASSPDRGYTDTQYF.

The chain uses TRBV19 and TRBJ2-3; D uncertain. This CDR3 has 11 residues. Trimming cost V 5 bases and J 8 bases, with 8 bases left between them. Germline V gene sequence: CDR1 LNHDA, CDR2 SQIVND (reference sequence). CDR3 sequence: CASSSPGTQYF. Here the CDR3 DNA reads TGTGCCAGTAGTTCGCCCGGTACGCAGTATTTT.

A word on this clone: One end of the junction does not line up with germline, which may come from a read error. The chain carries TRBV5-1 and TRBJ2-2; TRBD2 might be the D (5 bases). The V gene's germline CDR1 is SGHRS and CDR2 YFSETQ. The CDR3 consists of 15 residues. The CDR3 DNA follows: TGCGCCAGCAGCGAAGACCTGCCCGACACCGGGGAGCTGTTCTTT. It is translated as CASSEDLPDTGELFF. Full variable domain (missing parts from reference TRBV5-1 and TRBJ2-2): KAGVTQTPRYLIKTRGQQVTLSCSPISGHRSVSWYQQTPGQGLQFLFEYFSETQRNKGNFPGRFSGRQFSNSRSEMNVSTLELGDSALYLCASSEDLPDTGELFFGEGSRLTVL.

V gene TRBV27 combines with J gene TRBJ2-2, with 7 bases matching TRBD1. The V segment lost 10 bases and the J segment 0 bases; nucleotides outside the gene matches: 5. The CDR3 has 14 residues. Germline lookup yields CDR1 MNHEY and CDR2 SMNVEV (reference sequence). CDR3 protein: CATSGQSNTGELFF. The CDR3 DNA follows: TGTGCCACCTCGGGACAGTCGAACACCGGGGAGCTGTTTTTT.

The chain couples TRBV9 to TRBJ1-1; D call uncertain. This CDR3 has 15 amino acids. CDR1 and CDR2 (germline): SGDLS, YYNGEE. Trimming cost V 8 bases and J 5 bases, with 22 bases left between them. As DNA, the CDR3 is TGTGCCAGTCGGGAAGGCCACTCAGGCCTTACTGAAGCTTTCTTT. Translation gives CASREGHSGLTEAFF.